This entry describes one T cell receptor beta chain. This sample is drawn from a study of blood T cell repertoires in COVID-19. As for the study in general: COVID-19 samples from acute and convalescent phases originated in the United States, Italy and Spain. T cells, B-cell-depleted T cells, or PBMCs provided the cDNA or gDNA that served as material.

The germline CDR1 and CDR2 sequences are SGHRS and YFSETQ. The V end lost 5 bases, the J end lost 0 bases, and 8 bases lay between the germline ends. The CDR3 extends over 13 amino acids. Some clones are missing from TCRdb's copy, which holds only in-frame ones; the method was immunoSEQ multiplex PCR. Of fewer than 250,000 clones listed, about nine tenths were seen once; the top ten hold roughly 2.6%. Participants were placed into cohorts based on the clinical history they reported. This clonotype was sampled from a woman in her 30s with acute COVID-19. The sample was PBMCs or T cells enriched from blood (not recorded which). This chain joins TRBV5-1 and TRBJ1-1, with D perhaps TRBD1 (5 bases). CDR3 sequence reads: CASRGPLNTEAFF. CDR3 DNA sequence: TGCGCCAGCAGGGGGCCCTTGAACACTGAAGCTTTCTTT.